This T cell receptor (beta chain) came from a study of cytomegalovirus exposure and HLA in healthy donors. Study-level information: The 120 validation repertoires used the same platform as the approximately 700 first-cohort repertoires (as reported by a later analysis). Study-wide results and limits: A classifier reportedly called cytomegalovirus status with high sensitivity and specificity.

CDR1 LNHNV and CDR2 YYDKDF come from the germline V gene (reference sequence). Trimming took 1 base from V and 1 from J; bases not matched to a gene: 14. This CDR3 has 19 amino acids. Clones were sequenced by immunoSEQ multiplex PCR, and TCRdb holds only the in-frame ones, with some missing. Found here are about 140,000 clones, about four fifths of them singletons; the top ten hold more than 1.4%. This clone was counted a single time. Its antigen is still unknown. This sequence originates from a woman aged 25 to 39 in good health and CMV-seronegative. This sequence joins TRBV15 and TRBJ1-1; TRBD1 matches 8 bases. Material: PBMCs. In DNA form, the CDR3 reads TGTGCCACCAGCAGAGGTACAGGGGGGCTACTTTTCGGGAACACTGAAGCTTTCTTT. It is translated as CATSRGTGGLLFGNTEAFF.